This TCR beta chain was recovered during a study of blood T cell repertoires in COVID-19. Study context: Samples of COVID-19 (acute and convalescent) were obtained from the United States, Italy and Spain. T cells, B-cell-depleted T cells, or PBMCs provided the cDNA or gDNA that served as material.

In the original analysis: From reference gene primer amplification, estimates of nucleated cell counts were derived. The assay was immunoSEQ multiplex PCR, and TCRdb's table has in-frame clones only and misses some. Clonal size and the V and J genes are those of that table, whereas D and trimming came from the DNA. The data contain about 240,000 clones, roughly 86% of them seen just once; the ten biggest clones take up 7.1%. The V and J ends lost 5 bases and 6 bases respectively, with 13 bases between them. Per the germline V gene, CDR1 is SGHTA and CDR2 is FQGNSA. The CDR3 spans 14 residues. The sample consisted of peripheral blood. This chain connects TRBV7-2 to TRBJ2-2; D call uncertain. The receptor was derived from a woman aged 65 to 85 with active or convalescent COVID-19. CDR3 sequence (DNA): TGTGCCAGCAGCGCCACAAATCAGGCCGGGGAGCTGTTTTTT. Amino acids: CASSATNQAGELFF.